Shown below are 7 T cell receptor beta chains from a single sample sequenced in a study of blood T cell repertoires in COVID-19. Data came from immunoSEQ multiplex PCR; TCRdb stores just in-frame clones and leaves some out. Of fewer than 60,000 clones listed, about 89% are singletons. Sequences were obtained from peripheral blood. The receptors come from a human donor in a cohort sampled during active COVID-19.

J is TRBJ2-7 and V is TRBV5-1, with TRBD1 matching over 10 bases. The CDR3 spans 17 residues. From germline, CDR1 is SGHRS and CDR2 YFSETQ. J lost 0 bases, V lost 0 bases, and 6 bases had no gene match. The CDR3 reads CASSLGQGARSSYEQYF. The CDR3 DNA sequence: TGCGCCAGCAGCTTGGGACAGGGGGCCCGGAGCTCCTACGAGCAGTACTTC.

This clone occurred many times. The rearrangement joins TRBV15 to TRBJ1-2; no definite D call. The CDR3 contains 14 residues. Deletions cut 5 bases from V and 3 bases from J, with 13 bases between. Germline CDR1 is LNHNV and CDR2 is YYDKDF (reference sequence). CDR3 sequence reads: CATSDEEGYYGYTF. CDR3 sequence (DNA): TGTGCCACCAGCGATGAGGAGGGCTACTATGGCTACACCTTC.

The chain carries TRBV7-6 and TRBJ2-7; a possible D gene is TRBD2 (7 bases). Germline CDR1 and CDR2: SGHVS and FNYEAQ. V lost 5 bases, J lost 7 bases, and 15 bases lay in between. CDR3 length: 13 residues. The CDR3, as DNA: TGTGCCAGCAGCCGGGGGGCAGGGCAAGAGCAGTACTTC. This codes for CASSRGAGQEQYF.

The J gene is TRBJ2-3, the V gene TRBV7-3; TRBD2 matches at 8 bases. In germline, CDR1 is SGHTA, CDR2 FQGTGA. This CDR3 region has 16 residues. J was trimmed by 4 bases and V by 4 bases; bases with no gene match: 10. DNA of the CDR3: TGTGCCAGCAGCTGGGGTCCCGGGGGGGCCGCAGATACGCAGTATTTT. Its translation: CASSWGPGGAADTQYF.

This clone appeared a single time. This sequence joins TRBV4-3 and TRBJ1-6; a possible D gene is TRBD1 (6 bases). The CDR3 is 13 residues long. V lost 0 bases and J lost 13, with 10 bases in between. Germline V lookup: CDR1 LGHNA, CDR2 YSLEER. CDR3 in amino acids: CASSQDRGDPLHF. The CDR3 DNA reads as TGCGCCAGCAGCCAAGACAGGGGCGATCCCCTCCACTTT.

J is TRBJ2-5 and V is TRBV7-2, with D unresolved. The CDR3 contains 12 residues. V lost 5 bases and J lost 5, with 9 bases in between. Germline-derived CDR1 and CDR2 are SGHTA and FQGNSA. The CDR3 coding sequence is TGTGCCAGCAGCAGAGTACCGGAGACCCAGTACTTC. Translating it yields CASSRVPETQYF.

The CDR3 DNA sequence: TGTGCCTGGAGCAGGGGTGAAGTTGATTCACCCCTCCACTTT. This translates into CAWSRGEVDSPLHF. The chain links TRBV30 to TRBJ1-6; possibly TRBD1 for D (6 bases). Trimming removed 3 bases from V and 8 bases from J, with 14 bases in between. This CDR3 region has 14 residues. From germline, CDR1 is GTSNPN and CDR2 SVGIG (reference sequence).